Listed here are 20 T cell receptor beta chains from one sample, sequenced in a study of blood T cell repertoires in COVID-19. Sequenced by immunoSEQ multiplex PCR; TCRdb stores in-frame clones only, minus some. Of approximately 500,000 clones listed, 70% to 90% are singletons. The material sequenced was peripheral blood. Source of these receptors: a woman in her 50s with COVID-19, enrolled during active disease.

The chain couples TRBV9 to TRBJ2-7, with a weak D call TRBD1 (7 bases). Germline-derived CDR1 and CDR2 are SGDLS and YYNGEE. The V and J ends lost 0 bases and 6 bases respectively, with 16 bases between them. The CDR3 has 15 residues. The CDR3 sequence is CASSVAPGGGGEQYF. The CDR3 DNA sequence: TGTGCCAGCAGCGTAGCTCCAGGAGGGGGCGGCGAGCAGTACTTC. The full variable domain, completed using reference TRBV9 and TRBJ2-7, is DSGVTQTPKHLITATGQRVTLRCSPRSGDLSVYWYQQSLDQGLQFLIQYYNGEERAKGNILERFSAQQFPDLHSELNLSSLELGDSALYFCASSVAPGGGGEQYFGPGTRLTVT.

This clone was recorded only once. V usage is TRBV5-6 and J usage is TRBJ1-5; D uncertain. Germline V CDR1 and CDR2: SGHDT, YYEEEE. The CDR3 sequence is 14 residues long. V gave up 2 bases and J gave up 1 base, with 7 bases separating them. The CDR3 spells CASSFGESNQPQHF. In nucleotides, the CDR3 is TGTGCCAGCAGCTTCGGTGAGAGCAATCAGCCCCAGCATTTT.

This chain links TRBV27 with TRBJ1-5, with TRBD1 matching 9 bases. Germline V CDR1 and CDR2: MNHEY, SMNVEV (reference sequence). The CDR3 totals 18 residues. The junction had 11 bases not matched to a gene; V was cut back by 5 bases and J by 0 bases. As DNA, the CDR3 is TGTGCCAGCAGTCCTCACAGGGGGCAAGGGTATAGCAATCAGCCCCAGCATTTT. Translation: CASSPHRGQGYSNQPQHF.

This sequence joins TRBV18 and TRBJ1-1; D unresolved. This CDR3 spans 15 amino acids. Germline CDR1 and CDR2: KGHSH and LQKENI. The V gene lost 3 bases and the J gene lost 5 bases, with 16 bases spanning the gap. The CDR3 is CASSPIVEASTEAFF. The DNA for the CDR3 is TGTGCCAGCTCACCTATCGTAGAGGCTAGTACTGAAGCTTTCTTT.

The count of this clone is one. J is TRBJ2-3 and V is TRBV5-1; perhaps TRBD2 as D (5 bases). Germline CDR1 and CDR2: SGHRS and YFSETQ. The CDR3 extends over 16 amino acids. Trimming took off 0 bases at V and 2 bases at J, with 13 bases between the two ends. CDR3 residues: CASSLVRGGLTDTQYF. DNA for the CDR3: TGCGCCAGCAGCTTGGTGCGAGGAGGACTCACAGATACGCAGTATTTT.

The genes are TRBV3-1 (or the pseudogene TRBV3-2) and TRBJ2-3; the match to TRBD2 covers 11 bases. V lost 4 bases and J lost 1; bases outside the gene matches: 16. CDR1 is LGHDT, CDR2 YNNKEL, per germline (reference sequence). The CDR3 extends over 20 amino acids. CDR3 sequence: CASSRALGLAGGEGTDTQYF. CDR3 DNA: TGTGCCAGCAGCCGAGCCCTAGGGCTAGCGGGGGGAGAGGGCACAGATACGCAGTATTTT.

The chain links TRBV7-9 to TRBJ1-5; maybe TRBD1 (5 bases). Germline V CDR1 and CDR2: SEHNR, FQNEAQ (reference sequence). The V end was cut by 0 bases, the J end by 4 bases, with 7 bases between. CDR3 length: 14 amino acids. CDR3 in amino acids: CASSLAGGNQPQHF. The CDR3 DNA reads TGTGCCAGCAGCTTAGCGGGGGGTAATCAGCCCCAGCATTTT. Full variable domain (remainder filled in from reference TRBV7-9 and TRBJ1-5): DTGVSQNPRHKITKRGQNVTFRCDPISEHNRLYWYRQTLGQGPEFLTYFQNEAQLEKSRLLSDRFSAERPKGSFSTLEIQRTEQGDSAMYLCASSLAGGNQPQHFGDGTRLSIL.

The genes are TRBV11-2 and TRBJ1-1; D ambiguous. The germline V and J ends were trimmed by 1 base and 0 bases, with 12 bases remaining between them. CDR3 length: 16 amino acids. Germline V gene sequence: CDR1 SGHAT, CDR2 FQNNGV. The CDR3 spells CASSLGQREVNTEAFF. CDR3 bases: TGTGCCAGCAGCTTAGGTCAGCGTGAGGTGAACACTGAAGCTTTCTTT. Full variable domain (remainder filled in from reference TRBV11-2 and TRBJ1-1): EAGVAQSPRYKIIEKRQSVAFWCNPISGHATLYWYQQILGQGPKLLIQFQNNGVVDDSQLPKDRFSAERLKGVDSTLKIQPAKLEDSAVYLCASSLGQREVNTEAFFGQGTRLTVV.

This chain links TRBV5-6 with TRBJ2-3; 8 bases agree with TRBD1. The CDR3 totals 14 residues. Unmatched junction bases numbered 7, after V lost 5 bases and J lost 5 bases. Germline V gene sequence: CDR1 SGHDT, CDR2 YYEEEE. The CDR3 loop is CASSDRGREDTQYF. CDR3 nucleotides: TGTGCCAGCAGTGACAGGGGTAGGGAAGATACGCAGTATTTT.

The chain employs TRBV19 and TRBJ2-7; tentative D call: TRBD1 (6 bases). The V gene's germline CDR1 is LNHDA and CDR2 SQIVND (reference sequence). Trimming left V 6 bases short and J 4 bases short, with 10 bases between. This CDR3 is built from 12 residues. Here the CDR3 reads CASRGAGYEQYF. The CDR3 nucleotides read TGTGCCAGTAGGGGGGCCGGGTACGAGCAGTACTTC. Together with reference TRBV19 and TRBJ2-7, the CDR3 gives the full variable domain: DGGITQSPKYLFRKEGQNVTLSCEQNLNHDAMYWYRQDPGQGLRLIYYSQIVNDFQKGDIAEGYSVSREKKESFPLTVTSAQKNPTAFYLCASRGAGYEQYFGPGTRLTVT.

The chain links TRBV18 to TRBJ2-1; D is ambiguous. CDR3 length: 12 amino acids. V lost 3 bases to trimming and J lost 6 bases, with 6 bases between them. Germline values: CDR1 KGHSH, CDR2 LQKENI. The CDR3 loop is CASSPNFNEQFF. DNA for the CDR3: TGTGCCAGCTCACCGAACTTCAATGAGCAGTTCTTC.

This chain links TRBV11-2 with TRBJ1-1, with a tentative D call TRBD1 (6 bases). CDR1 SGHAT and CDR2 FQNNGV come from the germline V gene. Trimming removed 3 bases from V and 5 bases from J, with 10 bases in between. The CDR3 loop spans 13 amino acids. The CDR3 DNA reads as TGTGCCAGCAGCTTCTACAGGGCGACTGAAGCTTTCTTT. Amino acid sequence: CASSFYRATEAFF.

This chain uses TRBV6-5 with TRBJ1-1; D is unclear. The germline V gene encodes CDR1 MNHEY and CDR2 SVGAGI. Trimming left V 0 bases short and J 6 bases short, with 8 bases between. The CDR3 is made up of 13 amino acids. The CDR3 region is CASSYSVQSEAFF. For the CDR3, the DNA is TGTGCCAGCAGTTACTCCGTACAATCTGAAGCTTTCTTT.

The CDR3 region is CASSIRTGTSTDTQYF. The DNA for the CDR3 is TGTGCCAGTAGTATCCGGACAGGGACTAGCACAGATACGCAGTATTTT. The chain has TRBV19 and TRBJ2-3; 8 bases match TRBD1. The CDR3 totals 16 residues. Germline V gene data show CDR1 as LNHDA and CDR2 as SQIVND (reference sequence). The V segment lost 3 bases and the J segment 0 bases; nucleotides outside the gene matches: 5.

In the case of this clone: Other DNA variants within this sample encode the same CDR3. Here the CDR3 reads CASSQDRGNQPQHF. In DNA, the CDR3 is TGCGCCAGCAGCCAGGACAGGGGCAATCAGCCCCAGCATTTT. This sequence joins TRBV4-1 and TRBJ1-5; 8 nucleotides align to TRBD1. J lost 2 bases, V lost 3 bases, and 0 bases had no gene match. The CDR3 extends over 14 amino acids. Germline assignment: CDR1 MGHRA and CDR2 YSYEKL.

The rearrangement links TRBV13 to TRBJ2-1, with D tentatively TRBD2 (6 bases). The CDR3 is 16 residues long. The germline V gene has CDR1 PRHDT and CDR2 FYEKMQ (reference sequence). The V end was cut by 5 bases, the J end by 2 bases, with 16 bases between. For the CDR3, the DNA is TGTGCCAGCAGCCTCTTAGGAGGGGCGACCTACAATGAGCAGTTCTTC. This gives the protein CASSLLGGATYNEQFF.

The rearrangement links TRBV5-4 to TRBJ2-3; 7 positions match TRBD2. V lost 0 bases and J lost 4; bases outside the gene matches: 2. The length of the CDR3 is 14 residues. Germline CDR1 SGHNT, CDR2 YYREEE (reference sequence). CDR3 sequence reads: CASSLGLAADTQYF. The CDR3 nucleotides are TGTGCCAGCAGCTTGGGACTAGCAGCAGATACGCAGTATTTT.

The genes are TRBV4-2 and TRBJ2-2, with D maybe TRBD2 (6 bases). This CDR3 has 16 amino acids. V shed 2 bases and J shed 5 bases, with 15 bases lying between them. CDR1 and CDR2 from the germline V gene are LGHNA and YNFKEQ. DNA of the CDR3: TGTGCCAGCAGCCAACCGGGGGTAGCGGTAACCGGGGAGCTGTTTTTT. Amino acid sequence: CASSQPGVAVTGELFF.

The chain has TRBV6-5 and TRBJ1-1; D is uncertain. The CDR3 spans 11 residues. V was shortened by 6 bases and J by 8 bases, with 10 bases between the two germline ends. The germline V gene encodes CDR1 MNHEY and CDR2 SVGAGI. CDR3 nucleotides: TGTGCCAGCAGCCGCAGGAACGAAGCTTTCTTT. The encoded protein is CASSRRNEAFF.

This chain's CDR3 is CASSQDQGNTGELFF. The DNA for the CDR3 is TGTGCCAGCAGCCAAGATCAGGGTAACACCGGGGAGCTGTTTTTT. This sequence joins TRBV4-2 and TRBJ2-2, with a possible D match to TRBD1 (5 bases). From germline, CDR1 is LGHNA and CDR2 YNFKEQ. V was clipped by 0 bases and J by 2 bases, with 7 bases between them. CDR3 size: 15 residues.